A single sample is the source of the 6 T cell receptor beta chains below, sequenced in a study of T cell repertoires in cytomegalovirus infection. TCRdb re-called the reads with MiXCR, one entry per CDR3 protein. The data contain around 530,000 distinct CDR3 sequences, less than 30% of them singletons. The sequencing sample was made of PBMCs. These receptors were obtained from a human donor in good health (CMV status not recorded). Some clones in this sample may be carry-over from other donors' samples.

CDR3 DNA sequence: TGTGCCATCAGTGATGCAGGGACCAAGTACAATGAGCAGTTCTTC. It codes for CAISDAGTKYNEQFF. V gene TRBV10-3 combines with J gene TRBJ2-1; D tentatively reads TRBD1 or TRBD2 (5 bases each). V lost 3 bases to trimming and J lost 4 bases, with 13 bases between them. Germline V gives CDR1 ENHRY, CDR2 SYGVKD. There are 15 residues in the CDR3.

The rearrangement uses TRBV15 and TRBJ2-2, with 8 bases identical to TRBD1. The CDR3 is made up of 17 amino acids. Germline V lookup: CDR1 LNHNV, CDR2 YYDKDF (reference sequence). J gave up 2 bases and V 0 bases, and 5 bases lay outside the gene matches. CDR3 in amino acids: CATSRDSQGANTGELFF. The CDR3 DNA follows: TGTGCCACCAGCAGAGATAGCCAGGGGGCTAACACCGGGGAGCTGTTTTTT.

DNA for the CDR3: TGTGCCAGCAGCACCTCCCCCGGGACAGGGGGGAACGAGCAGTACGTC. It yields the protein CASSTSPGTGGNEQYV. The genes are TRBV5-6 and TRBJ2-7; 11 nucleotides line up with TRBD1. Trimming removed 4 bases from V and 5 bases from J; junction bases left unmatched: 11. The germline V gene has CDR1 SGHDT and CDR2 YYEEEE. CDR3 length: 16 amino acids.

This clonotype was seen many times. The chain employs TRBV7-9 and TRBJ2-7; TRBD1 matches 7 bases. Losses at the gene ends were 11 bases for V and 0 bases for J; bases not matched to a gene: 7. The CDR3 length is 13 residues. The germline V gene has CDR1 SEHNR and CDR2 FQNEAQ (reference sequence). The CDR3, as DNA: TGTGCCGGTAGACAGGGCGACTCCTACGAGCAGTACTTC. Protein product: CAGRQGDSYEQYF.

This chain links TRBV6-2 or TRBV6-3 with TRBJ2-1, with 7 bases matching TRBD2. Per the germline V gene, CDR1 is MNHEY and CDR2 is SVGEGT. The CDR3 consists of 16 residues. Losses at the gene ends were 0 bases for V and 9 bases for J; bases not matched to a gene: 11. The CDR3: CASSYSLGGREGEQFF. The CDR3 nucleotides read TGTGCCAGCAGTTACTCTCTGGGCGGGAGAGAAGGTGAGCAGTTCTTC.

The chain links TRBV6-2 or TRBV6-3 to TRBJ1-1; D not resolved. The germline CDR1 and CDR2 sequences are MNHEY and SVGEGT. The CDR3 length is 13 residues. V was cut by 7 bases and J by 0 bases, with 9 bases left in between. The CDR3 spells CASTQHVNTEAFF. CDR3 nucleotide sequence: TGTGCCAGCACCCAACACGTGAACACTGAAGCTTTCTTT.